This T cell receptor beta chain came from a study of blood T cell repertoires in COVID-19. On the study more broadly: Donors in the United States, Italy and Spain gave samples during acute or convalescent COVID-19. Nucleic acid was either cDNA or gDNA, and it came from T cells, B-cell-depleted T cells, or PBMCs.

The CDR3 loop spans 16 amino acids. The trim removed 5 bases at V and 0 bases at J, leaving 3 bases unmatched. The germline V gene has CDR1 ENHRY and CDR2 SYGVKD. Authors' processing steps: Amplification of reference gene primers was used by the study to estimate nucleated cell counts. Data came from immunoSEQ multiplex PCR; TCRdb stores just in-frame clones and leaves some out. V and J calls and clone size follow that table, whereas D and trimming were derived from the DNA. The repertoire holds over 150,000 clones, with approximately 82% as singletons. Sequencing was performed on peripheral blood. The V call is TRBV10-3, the J call TRBJ2-2; TRBD2 matches 10 bases. The receptor was isolated from a human donor with acute or convalescent COVID-19. The donor label of this sample is uncertain. CDR3 DNA sequence: TGTGCCATCAGTCAACTAGCGGGGTCGAACACCGGGGAGCTGTTTTTT. Protein product: CAISQLAGSNTGELFF.